These 27 T cell receptor beta chains were sequenced from one sample in a study of CD8 T cells in ankylosing spondylitis. TCRdb redid the calling of the 5' RACE reads with MiXCR, one entry per CDR3 protein. The sample has almost 45,000 distinct CDR3 sequences; approximately 10% are singletons. What was sequenced was blood, either unsorted or a sorted T cell fraction (not recorded which). The receptors were gathered from a male donor with ankylosing spondylitis or in good health (not recorded which).

The sample holds many counts of this clonotype. The chain recombines TRBV12-3 or TRBV12-4 with TRBJ2-1, with D uncertain. Trimming removed 3 bases from V and 0 bases from J, with 6 bases in between. The CDR3 is made up of 14 amino acids. The CDR3 coding sequence is TGTGCCAGCAGTTTTGGCATCTCCTACAATGAGCAGTTCTTC. Its protein is CASSFGISYNEQFF.

The table lists this clonotype with a few counts. This chain connects TRBV3-1 to TRBJ1-2; D not resolved. The CDR3 covers 15 residues. The ends were cut back, 1 base at V and 4 bases at J, with 13 bases in the middle. Germline CDR1 LGHDT, CDR2 YNNKEL (reference sequence). The CDR3 is CASSQGGLVTYGYTF. CDR3 DNA sequence: TGTGCCAGCAGCCAAGGAGGACTTGTAACCTATGGCTACACCTTC. Full variable domain (outside the CDR3, taken from reference TRBV3-1 and TRBJ1-2): DTAVSQTPKYLVTQMGNDKSIKCEQNLGHDTMYWYKQDSKKFLKIMFSYNNKELIINETVPNRFSPKSPDKAHLNLHINSLELGDSAVYFCASSQGGLVTYGYTFGSGTRLTVV.

The sample holds many counts of this clonotype. This rearrangement joins TRBV10-3 to TRBJ1-3, with 7 nucleotides matching TRBD1. CDR3 size: 14 residues. With 7 bases clipped from V and 2 bases from J, the junction kept 5 bases outside the gene matches. Germline V gene data show CDR1 as ENHRY and CDR2 as SYGVKD. The CDR3 nucleotides are TGTGCCATCATGGGGACAGAGGCTGGAAACACCATATATTTT. Translated: CAIMGTEAGNTIYF.

Worth noting for this clonotype: This could be a read error, since a much larger clone is one nucleotide away. This rearrangement joins TRBV29-1 to TRBJ2-2, with D perhaps TRBD1 (5 bases). The CDR3 runs 13 residues. The ends were cut back, 7 bases at V and 7 bases at J, with 16 bases in the middle. In germline, CDR1 is SQVTM, CDR2 ANQGSEA. The CDR3 sequence is CSGSDKSIGELFF. DNA for the CDR3: TGCAGCGGGTCGGACAAATCCATCGGGGAGCTGTTTTTT.

The V and J genes are TRBV2 and TRBJ1-1; no reliable D call. The CDR3 has 11 amino acids. Germline V gene data show CDR1 as SNHLY and CDR2 as FYNNEI. The germline V and J ends were trimmed by 6 bases and 7 bases, with 9 bases remaining between them. CDR3 DNA sequence: TGTGCCAGCAGCAAGGAAAATGAAGCTTTCTTT. Translation: CASSKENEAFF.

This clonotype occurred a few times. This chain uses TRBV29-1 with TRBJ1-3; D not resolved. The CDR3 consists of 13 residues. Germline V gives CDR1 SQVTM, CDR2 ANQGSEA. V lost 8 bases and J lost 0, with 11 bases in between. The CDR3 DNA follows: TGCAGCTATAAAAAAGACTCTGGAAACACCATATATTTT. Its translation is CSYKKDSGNTIYF. The full variable domain, completed using reference TRBV29-1 and TRBJ1-3, is SAVISQKPSRDICQRGTSLTIQCQVDSQVTMMFWYRQQPGQSLTLIATANQGSEATYESGFVIDKFPISRPNLTFSTLTVSNMSPEDSSIYLCSYKKDSGNTIYFGEGSWLTVV.

This clonotype occurred a few times. J is TRBJ2-4 and V is TRBV5-1; TRBD2 matches at 10 bases. V was clipped by 1 base and J by 5 bases; unmatched bases: 3. The CDR3 runs 15 residues. Germline V gene lookup returns CDR1 SGHRS and CDR2 YFSETQ. The CDR3: CASSLSGGAENIQYF. The CDR3 bases are TGCGCCAGCAGCTTGAGCGGGGGGGCGGAAAACATTCAGTACTTC.

As to this clonotype: Being one base from a much bigger clone, this may be a read error. The chain joins TRBV20-1 to TRBJ2-3; weak D call: TRBD2 (5 bases). The CDR3 covers 14 residues. Germline lookup yields CDR1 DFQATT and CDR2 SNEGSKA (reference sequence). The V and J ends lost 7 bases and 5 bases respectively, with 19 bases between them. The CDR3 DNA reads as TGCAGTGTCGAGATTAGCGTCGGAAAAGATACGCAGTATTTT. It is translated as CSVEISVGKDTQYF.

The chain employs TRBV2 and TRBJ2-5, with no clear D. V lost 8 bases and J 0 bases, leaving 16 bases between the germline ends. The CDR3 spans 15 residues. CDR1 and CDR2 from the germline V gene are SNHLY and FYNNEI. The DNA of the CDR3 is TGTGCCAGCCTAGACGGAAAGCAGTACCAAGAGACCCAGTACTTC. Translating gives CASLDGKQYQETQYF. The full variable domain, in which reference TRBV2 and TRBJ2-5 provide the parts outside the CDR3, is EPEVTQTPSHQVTQMGQEVILRCVPISNHLYFYWYRQILGQKVEFLVSFYNNEISEKSEIFDDQFSVERPDGSNFTLKIRSTKLEDSAMYFCASLDGKQYQETQYFGPGTRLLVL.

In its sample, this clonotype was seen many times. V is TRBV29-1 and J is TRBJ1-1, with no clear D. V was clipped by 6 bases and J by 1 base, with 12 bases between them. This CDR3 region has 13 residues. Germline V CDR1 and CDR2: SQVTM, ANQGSEA. The CDR3, as DNA: TGCAGCGTGAAGCTACATGGGAACACTGAAGCTTTCTTT. Translated: CSVKLHGNTEAFF.

This clonotype came up many times. J is TRBJ1-5 and V is TRBV3-1, with D uncertain. Germline-derived CDR1 and CDR2 are LGHDT and YNNKEL (reference sequence). This CDR3 has 13 amino acids. V gave up 5 bases and J gave up 2 bases, with 7 bases separating them. The CDR3: CASSYQGNQPQHF. CDR3 bases: TGTGCCAGCAGCTATCAGGGCAATCAGCCCCAGCATTTT.

This clonotype has a handful of counts. The chain is built from TRBV28 and TRBJ1-5, with D maybe TRBD1 (6 bases). Germline-derived CDR1 and CDR2 are MDHEN and SYDVKM. Trimming took 4 bases from V and 4 from J, leaving 17 bases between them. CDR3 size: 16 residues. CDR3 protein: CASSYPDSYQNQPQHF. The CDR3 DNA reads TGTGCCAGCAGTTACCCGGACAGTTACCAGAATCAGCCCCAGCATTTT.

This clonotype was seen at least ten times. V gene TRBV4-1 combines with J gene TRBJ2-7; D is unclear. Trimming left V 0 bases short and J 2 bases short, with 8 bases between. CDR3 size: 14 residues. CDR1 MGHRA and CDR2 YSYEKL come from the germline V gene. The DNA of the CDR3 is TGCGCCAGCAGCCAAGACAGCGCCGCCTACGAGCAGTACTTC. Translation gives CASSQDSAAYEQYF.

The chain has TRBV15 and TRBJ2-7; D is unresolved. The CDR3 extends over 11 amino acids. Looked up from germline, CDR1 is LNHNV and CDR2 is YYDKDF (reference sequence). The V and J ends lost 4 bases and 4 bases respectively, with 5 bases between them. Written as DNA, the CDR3 is TGTGCCACCAGCAAAGGGTACGAGCAGTACTTC. Translated: CATSKGYEQYF.

This clonotype was counted at least ten times. V gene TRBV6-4 combines with J gene TRBJ2-1; D might be TRBD1 (7 bases). Germline V gene sequence: CDR1 MRHNA, CDR2 SNTAGT. The length of the CDR3 is 14 residues. V was trimmed by 6 bases and J by 6 bases, leaving 15 bases between them. The CDR3 sequence: CASSLEGAGNEQFF. DNA for the CDR3: TGTGCCAGCAGCCTGGAGGGGGCAGGCAATGAGCAGTTCTTC.

Ten or more counts support this clonotype. The chain joins TRBV5-1 to TRBJ2-1, with TRBD2 as a possible D gene (5 bases). The CDR3 length is 17 residues. Trimming removed 4 bases at V and 0 bases at J, with 17 bases between. From germline, CDR1 is SGHRS and CDR2 YFSETQ. As DNA, the CDR3 is TGCGCCAGCAGCAACGCTTGGACGGGAAGCTCCTACAATGAGCAGTTCTTC. This sequence encodes CASSNAWTGSSYNEQFF.

This clonotype was seen a few times. This chain joins TRBV19 and TRBJ1-1; D uncertain. Germline V gives CDR1 LNHDA, CDR2 SQIVND (reference sequence). The CDR3 is 13 residues long. Trimming shortened V by 7 bases and J by 1 base, and 10 bases separated the two germline ends. Written as DNA, the CDR3 is TGTGCCAGTATCCACAGCCGGAACACTGAAGCTTTCTTT. Its translation: CASIHSRNTEAFF.

This clonotype was detected many times. This rearrangement joins TRBV5-1 to TRBJ1-1; a weak D match, TRBD1 (6 bases). The CDR3 sequence is 14 residues long. Trimming took off 3 bases at V and 4 bases at J, with 13 bases between the two ends. Germline values: CDR1 SGHRS, CDR2 YFSETQ. CDR3 in amino acids: CASSWTEGSTEAFF. The CDR3 region has the DNA TGCGCCAGCAGCTGGACAGAGGGTAGCACTGAAGCTTTCTTT.

The chain links TRBV15 to TRBJ1-4; D is ambiguous. Germline loops: CDR1 LNHNV, CDR2 YYDKDF (reference sequence). CDR3 length: 15 amino acids. With 6 bases removed from V and 2 bases from J, the gap between germline ends came to 13 bases. The CDR3 DNA follows: TGTGCCACCAGTTTGAATGCGGTCACTAATGAAAAACTGTTTTTT. The encoded protein is CATSLNAVTNEKLFF.

In its sample, this clonotype was seen a few times. The V and J genes are TRBV5-1 and TRBJ2-2, with D perhaps matching TRBD1 or TRBD2 (5 bases each). The CDR3 runs 14 residues. Germline V gene data show CDR1 as SGHRS and CDR2 as YFSETQ. Trimming shortened V by 1 base and J by 4 bases, and 8 bases separated the two germline ends. The CDR3 coding sequence is TGCGCCAGCAGCTTGTTCGGGGCCACCGGGGAGCTGTTTTTT. Its translation: CASSLFGATGELFF.

On this clonotype itself: A much larger clone lies a single base off, so this may be a read error. V and J are TRBV6-1 and TRBJ2-2; D possibly matches TRBD1 or TRBD2 (5 bases each). V was cut by 5 bases and J by 0 bases, with 10 bases left in between. The CDR3 loop spans 15 amino acids. Germline CDR1 is MNHNS and CDR2 is SASEGT. Here the CDR3 DNA reads TGTGCCAGCAGTAGGGACCGCCCGAACACCGGGGAGCTGTTTTTT. Translating it yields CASSRDRPNTGELFF.

This clonotype was detected ten times or more. The chain employs TRBV5-1 and TRBJ2-3; 9 bases are a match to TRBD1. V lost 7 bases, J lost 1 base, and 13 bases stayed unmatched. CDR3 length: 17 residues. Per the germline V gene, CDR1 is SGHRS and CDR2 is YFSETQ. CDR3 amino acids: CASRRDRELLGTDTQYF. The CDR3 DNA reads TGCGCCAGCCGCCGGGACAGGGAATTGCTGGGCACAGATACGCAGTATTTT.

Many counts were recorded for this clonotype. V is TRBV24-1 and J is TRBJ1-5; the D is unclear. This CDR3 is 12 amino acids long. Per the germline V gene, CDR1 is KGHDR and CDR2 is SFDVKD. V was trimmed by 2 bases and J by 7 bases, leaving 5 bases between them. CDR3 protein: CATSDYGQPQHF. The CDR3 bases are TGTGCCACCAGTGATTATGGCCAGCCCCAGCATTTT.

This clonotype was seen a few times. The CDR3 bases are TGTGCCAGCAGGCAGGGCGACATCTATGGCTACACCTTC. Its protein is CASRQGDIYGYTF. The chain employs TRBV12-3 or TRBV12-4 and TRBJ1-2; D possibly corresponds to TRBD1 (5 bases). V lost 6 bases and J 4 bases, leaving 12 bases between the germline ends. CDR3 length: 13 amino acids.

This clonotype has at least ten counts. This chain uses TRBV27 with TRBJ1-6; no clear D gene. The CDR3 totals 14 residues. In germline, CDR1 is MNHEY, CDR2 SMNVEV (reference sequence). V lost 10 bases and J 7 bases, leaving 17 bases between the germline ends. The CDR3 is CATQESTGNSPLHF. CDR3 DNA: TGTGCCACCCAGGAGAGTACGGGGAATTCACCCCTCCACTTT.

This clonotype was detected many times. The chain links TRBV5-1 to TRBJ1-1, with 7 bases aligning to TRBD1. CDR1 is SGHRS, CDR2 YFSETQ, per germline. V dropped 4 bases and J dropped 1; count of bases not matched to a gene: 4. This CDR3 spans 14 amino acids. The CDR3 reads CASSEQGRNTEAFF. In nucleotides, the CDR3 is TGCGCCAGCAGCGAACAGGGGAGGAACACTGAAGCTTTCTTT.

This clonotype has at least ten counts. The rearrangement links TRBV5-1 to TRBJ1-2, with 8 bases that match TRBD1. The CDR3 has 16 residues. J gave up 4 bases and V 4 bases, and 12 bases lay outside the gene matches. Germline values: CDR1 SGHRS, CDR2 YFSETQ. CDR3 nucleotide sequence: TGCGCCAGCAGCCCTTTAGAGGGGGACAGGTCCTATGGCTACACCTTC. It codes for CASSPLEGDRSYGYTF. The complete variable domain, with remaining parts taken from reference TRBV5-1 and TRBJ1-2, reads KAGVTQTPRYLIKTRGQQVTLSCSPISGHRSVSWYQQTPGQGLQFLFEYFSETQRNKGNFPGRFSGRQFSNSRSEMNVSTLELGDSALYLCASSPLEGDRSYGYTFGSGTRLTVV.